The clone carrying this T cell receptor (beta chain) came up once. Antigen specificity is unknown. This CDR3 has 11 residues. The V gene's germline CDR1 is LNHDA and CDR2 SQIVND (reference sequence). V was cut by 9 bases and J by 4 bases, with 9 bases left in between. Researchers divided each subset's genomic DNA evenly across several immunoSEQ plates. Profiling relied on immunoSEQ multiplex PCR, and the TCRdb table lists in-frame clones only, not all of them. The sample shows over 850,000 clones, about four fifths of them seen only once. The data derive from a study of shared clonotypes between healthy human individuals. Findings and caveats of the study: The low donor count limited represented genetic and exposure-history diversity. The study found about 4.6% of naive CD4 clonotypes shared across a handful of donors. The authors sampled blood alone, and tissue repertoires likely differ.

The chain links TRBV19 to TRBJ1-2; D not certain. What was sequenced was memory CD4+ T cells from PBMCs. Stated subset: CD45RA-negative fraction. This receptor was obtained from a man younger than 35 in good health. Some clones in this sample may be carry-over from other donors' samples. The CDR3 is CARREFYGYTF. In nucleotides, the CDR3 is TGTGCCAGGCGGGAGTTCTATGGCTACACCTTC.